Listed below are T cell receptor beta chains from one sample, sequenced in a study of PD-1 blockade in classical Hodgkin lymphoma. Produced via immunoSEQ multiplex PCR; TCRdb's table is partial and in-frame only. Counted here are tens of thousands of clones, 90% occurring once; the ten biggest clones make up about 2.9%. The input for sequencing was peripheral blood mononuclear cells (PBMCs), taken before the fourth cycle of nivolumab. These receptors came from a human donor with classical Hodgkin lymphoma. Both conserved end residues are part of each CDR3. The order of the fields is V gene, D gene, clone size, J gene, CDR3 DNA, CDR3 protein. D genes are given only for firm matches. Some rows mark clone size as missing; the rest say once, few, many or name a class of expanded clone.

v_call: TRBV29-1
d_call: .
clone_size: .
j_call: TRBJ2-2
cdr3_nt: TGCAGCGCGTCGACAGGGAACACCGGGGAGCTGTTTTTT
cdr3_aa: CSASTGNTGELFF

v_call: TRBV27
d_call: .
clone_size: few
j_call: TRBJ2-7
cdr3_nt: TGTGCCAGCAGTACAGGGCCCTACGAGCAGTACTTC
cdr3_aa: CASSTGPYEQYF

v_call: TRBV9
d_call: TRBD1
clone_size: .
j_call: TRBJ2-2
cdr3_nt: TGTGCCAGCAGCGTGGGGACAGGGGAAAACACCGGGGAGCTGTTTTTT
cdr3_aa: CASSVGTGENTGELFF

v_call: TRBV30
d_call: .
clone_size: few
j_call: TRBJ1-1
cdr3_nt: TGTGCCCGGGGGACGGATAACACTGAAGCTTTCTTT
cdr3_aa: CARGTDNTEAFF

v_call: TRBV10-3
d_call: .
clone_size: .
j_call: TRBJ2-3
cdr3_nt: TGTGCCATCAGTGCCCGGACAGATACGCAGTATTTT
cdr3_aa: CAISARTDTQYF

v_call: TRBV25-1
d_call: TRBD1
clone_size: .
j_call: TRBJ1-2
cdr3_nt: TGTGCCAGCAGTGCCTATGGGACAGGGGAAGGCTACACCTTC
cdr3_aa: CASSAYGTGEGYTF

v_call: TRBV7-9
d_call: TRBD2
clone_size: .
j_call: TRBJ2-7
cdr3_nt: TGTGCCAGCAGCAATTCCGGGGGGGAGCAGTACTTC
cdr3_aa: CASSNSGGEQYF

v_call: TRBV4-3
d_call: .
clone_size: few
j_call: TRBJ2-7
cdr3_nt: TGCGCCAGCAGCCAGAGACCTGAAAGGGGCTACGAGCAGTACTTC
cdr3_aa: CASSQRPERGYEQYF

v_call: TRBV28
d_call: .
clone_size: few
j_call: TRBJ2-5
cdr3_nt: TGTGCCAGCAGGACCTTCGGGGGACATGCAACCCAGTACTTC
cdr3_aa: CASRTFGGHATQYF

v_call: TRBV27
d_call: .
clone_size: .
j_call: TRBJ1-2
cdr3_nt: TGTGCCAGCGGATTAGGGGCTTCCTATGGCTACACCTTC
cdr3_aa: CASGLGASYGYTF

v_call: TRBV7-7
d_call: .
clone_size: .
j_call: TRBJ2-1
cdr3_nt: TGTGCCAGCAGCTTCACCGGGGGCTCAGATGAGCAGTTCTTC
cdr3_aa: CASSFTGGSDEQFF

v_call: TRBV10-3
d_call: TRBD1
clone_size: .
j_call: TRBJ1-5
cdr3_nt: TGTGCCATCAGGGACAGGGAAGGGCAGCCCCAGCATTTT
cdr3_aa: CAIRDREGQPQHF

v_call: TRBV9
d_call: TRBD2
clone_size: .
j_call: TRBJ2-5
cdr3_nt: TGTGCCAGCAGCGTAGATGCGGGGGGGCCGGAGACCCAGTACTTC
cdr3_aa: CASSVDAGGPETQYF

v_call: TRBV30
d_call: TRBD2
clone_size: .
j_call: TRBJ2-2
cdr3_nt: TGTGCCTGGAGTGTCCTAGCGGGGGGCCGGAAACCCGGGGAGCTGTTTTTT
cdr3_aa: CAWSVLAGGRKPGELFF

v_call: TRBV2
d_call: .
clone_size: .
j_call: TRBJ1-4
cdr3_nt: TGTGCCAGCGGAGGGGAATGGGGCGGACTGTTTTTT
cdr3_aa: CASGGEWGGLFF

v_call: TRBV6-6
d_call: .
clone_size: .
j_call: TRBJ1-4
cdr3_nt: TGTGCCAGCAGTGACAGCAAATTTAATGAAAAACTGTTTTTT
cdr3_aa: CASSDSKFNEKLFF

v_call: TRBV7-6
d_call: .
clone_size: .
j_call: TRBJ1-6
cdr3_nt: TGTGCCAGCAGCCTCGCAACAGGGAGTTCACCCCTCCACTTT
cdr3_aa: CASSLATGSSPLHF

v_call: TRBV5-8
d_call: .
clone_size: once
j_call: TRBJ2-1
cdr3_nt: TGTGCCAGCAGCTTGGGCGCAAACAATGAGCAGTTCTTC
cdr3_aa: CASSLGANNEQFF

v_call: TRBV9
d_call: TRBD1
clone_size: .
j_call: TRBJ2-7
cdr3_nt: TGTGCCAGCAGCGTAGGCCAGGGGGCGTTTGGCGAGCAGTACTTC
cdr3_aa: CASSVGQGAFGEQYF

v_call: TRBV6-5
d_call: TRBD1
clone_size: .
j_call: TRBJ1-1
cdr3_nt: TGTGCCAGCAGTTACCCTGGACAGGGGGCCACTGAAGCTTTCTTT
cdr3_aa: CASSYPGQGATEAFF

v_call: TRBV13
d_call: .
clone_size: .
j_call: TRBJ2-7
cdr3_nt: TGTGCCAGCAGCCGGGGTTTCGGCTACGAGCAGTACTTC
cdr3_aa: CASSRGFGYEQYF

v_call: TRBV7-2
d_call: TRBD1
clone_size: .
j_call: TRBJ2-7
cdr3_nt: TGTGCCAGCAGCTTAGTGGGACAGATATACGAGCAGTACTTC
cdr3_aa: CASSLVGQIYEQYF

v_call: TRBV2
d_call: .
clone_size: .
j_call: TRBJ1-5
cdr3_nt: TGTGCCAGCAGCCTAGCGGGGGATCAGCCCCAGCATTTT
cdr3_aa: CASSLAGDQPQHF

v_call: TRBV5-6
d_call: TRBD2
clone_size: .
j_call: TRBJ2-2
cdr3_nt: TGTGCCAGCAGCTTCGGGACTATTAACACCGGGGAGCTGTTTTTT
cdr3_aa: CASSFGTINTGELFF

v_call: TRBV2
d_call: TRBD1
clone_size: few
j_call: TRBJ1-2
cdr3_nt: TGTGCCAGCAGTGTCTGGGACAGGGGGCTTCGAGGTGGCTACACCTTC
cdr3_aa: CASSVWDRGLRGGYTF

v_call: TRBV20-1
d_call: .
clone_size: .
j_call: TRBJ1-2
cdr3_nt: TGCAGTGCCCCCCCGGGGGCAGGTTACACCTTC
cdr3_aa: CSAPPGAGYTF

v_call: TRBV7-9
d_call: .
clone_size: .
j_call: TRBJ2-1
cdr3_nt: TGTGCCAGCAGCTTAGGTTACCTAGGTACGAATGAGCAGTTCTTC
cdr3_aa: CASSLGYLGTNEQFF

v_call: TRBV27
d_call: TRBD2
clone_size: .
j_call: TRBJ2-5
cdr3_nt: TGTGCCAGCAGTTTAGGACTAGCGGGGGGGCCGGTGACGGCCCAGTACTTC
cdr3_aa: CASSLGLAGGPVTAQYF

v_call: TRBV5-1
d_call: TRBD1
clone_size: .
j_call: TRBJ2-5
cdr3_nt: TGCGCCAGCGCGCCGGGACAGGGGTCAGGAGAGACCCAGTACTTC
cdr3_aa: CASAPGQGSGETQYF

v_call: TRBV21-1
d_call: .
clone_size: .
j_call: TRBJ1-3
cdr3_nt: TGTGCCCGTGAACCGGTGGGAAACACCATATATTTT
cdr3_aa: CAREPVGNTIYF

v_call: TRBV5-1
d_call: TRBD2
clone_size: .
j_call: TRBJ2-3
cdr3_nt: TGCGCCAGCAGCTCGGGACTAGCCAGGGGGTCAGATACGCAGTATTTT
cdr3_aa: CASSSGLARGSDTQYF

v_call: TRBV7-2
d_call: TRBD1
clone_size: .
j_call: TRBJ1-1
cdr3_nt: TGTGCCAGCAGCTACAGGGGCCCGATTGAAGCTTTCTTT
cdr3_aa: CASSYRGPIEAFF

v_call: TRBV7-9
d_call: .
clone_size: .
j_call: TRBJ1-1
cdr3_nt: TGTGCCAGCAGACGAGAGTTACTCAACACTGAAGCTTTCTTT
cdr3_aa: CASRRELLNTEAFF

v_call: TRBV6-5
d_call: .
clone_size: .
j_call: TRBJ2-7
cdr3_nt: TGTGCCAGCAGTAACCGACGGCAGTACTTC
cdr3_aa: CASSNRRQYF